What follows are 19 T cell receptor beta chains derived from one specimen sequenced in a study of multiple sclerosis patients with progressive multifocal leukoencephalopathy. Time point indicated: before natalizumab initiation. The data were produced by immunoSEQ multiplex PCR, yet TCRdb's version contains in-frame clones alone and is incomplete. The sample yields some 30,000 clones, 88% seen once. Source material: PBMCs. These receptors all come from a human donor with multiple sclerosis.

V is TRBV5-1 and J is TRBJ2-5, with D tentatively TRBD2 (6 bases). Trimming took off 7 bases at V and 7 bases at J, with 23 bases between the two ends. This CDR3 spans 15 amino acids. Germline V gene data show CDR1 as SGHRS and CDR2 as YFSETQ. The CDR3 coding sequence is TGCGCCAGCGGCCTCTTCCCGGACGGAGGGATGACCCAGTACTTC. This codes for CASGLFPDGGMTQYF. Looking up the rest from reference TRBV5-1 and TRBJ2-5 gives the full variable domain: KAGVTQTPRYLIKTRGQQVTLSCSPISGHRSVSWYQQTPGQGLQFLFEYFSETQRNKGNFPGRFSGRQFSNSRSEMNVSTLELGDSALYLCASGLFPDGGMTQYFGPGTRLLVL.

This chain uses TRBV7-9 with TRBJ2-5, with D perhaps TRBD1 (6 bases). V shed 2 bases and J shed 3 bases, with 10 bases lying between them. Germline-derived CDR1 and CDR2 are SEHNR and FQNEAQ (reference sequence). The CDR3 loop spans 14 amino acids. The CDR3 DNA follows: TGTGCCAGCAGCTTAATGGGGGCAGAAGAGACCCAGTACTTC. This gives the protein CASSLMGAEETQYF. Full variable domain (rest looked up from reference TRBV7-9 and TRBJ2-5): DTGVSQNPRHKITKRGQNVTFRCDPISEHNRLYWYRQTLGQGPEFLTYFQNEAQLEKSRLLSDRFSAERPKGSFSTLEIQRTEQGDSAMYLCASSLMGAEETQYFGPGTRLLVL.

This sequence joins TRBV5-4 and TRBJ2-7; 7 bases line up with TRBD1. The CDR3 is made up of 14 amino acids. CDR1 and CDR2 (germline): SGHNT, YYREEE (reference sequence). Germline trimming cut 5 bases from V and 3 bases from J; bases unmatched to any gene: 8. In DNA, the CDR3 is TGTGCCAGCAGTTATGGACAGGTCAACTACGAGCAGTACTTC. This gives the protein CASSYGQVNYEQYF.

Only one count was recorded for this clone. As DNA, the CDR3 is TGCGCCAGCAGCCCCCACACCGATGAAAAACTGTTTTTT. Translating it yields CASSPHTDEKLFF. The V and J genes are TRBV4-3 and TRBJ1-4; no definite D call. Germline V lookup: CDR1 LGHNA, CDR2 YSLEER. CDR3 length: 13 amino acids. Trimming removed 4 bases at V and 6 bases at J, with 9 bases between.

About this clone: The same CDR3 arises from other DNA sequences in this sample as well. J is TRBJ2-5 and V is TRBV5-6, with 9 nucleotides matching TRBD1. Losses at the gene ends were 1 base for V and 5 bases for J; bases not matched to a gene: 3. CDR1 is SGHDT, CDR2 YYEEEE, per germline. CDR3 size: 14 residues. The CDR3 is CASSLTGGRETQYF. For the CDR3, the DNA is TGTGCCAGCAGCTTGACAGGGGGCAGGGAGACCCAGTACTTC.

To note about this clone: Other DNA sequences within the sample encode an identical CDR3. This chain connects TRBV6-1 to TRBJ2-3, with 11 bases matching TRBD2. Germline V lookup: CDR1 MNHNS, CDR2 SASEGT. J was trimmed by 6 bases and V by 2 bases; bases with no gene match: 4. This CDR3 is 15 amino acids long. This CDR3 is CASSELAGGPDTQYF. The CDR3 DNA reads TGTGCCAGCAGTGAATTAGCGGGGGGGCCGGATACGCAGTATTTT.

V usage is TRBV27 and J usage is TRBJ1-2; D is unresolved. Trimming shortened V by 4 bases and J by 0 bases, and 9 bases separated the two germline ends. The CDR3 consists of 14 residues. The germline V gene has CDR1 MNHEY and CDR2 SMNVEV (reference sequence). The CDR3 coding sequence is TGTGCCAGCAGTTACAGTGGGACTAACTATGGCTACACCTTC. It specifies CASSYSGTNYGYTF.

V and J are TRBV19 and TRBJ1-2; 7 bases agree with TRBD1. The CDR3 sequence is 15 residues long. Germline V gene data show CDR1 as LNHDA and CDR2 as SQIVND (reference sequence). The trim removed 5 bases at V and 4 bases at J, leaving 10 bases unmatched. This chain's CDR3 is CASSSTQGYGYGYTF. The CDR3 nucleotides are TGTGCCAGTAGTTCTACACAGGGGTACGGCTATGGCTACACCTTC.

This chain links TRBV7-9 with TRBJ1-1; tentatively, D is TRBD1 (5 bases). Germline V gene data show CDR1 as SEHNR and CDR2 as FQNEAQ (reference sequence). Trimming shortened V by 5 bases and J by 4 bases, and 17 bases separated the two germline ends. This CDR3 has 15 residues. CDR3 amino acids: CASSTLGDASTEAFF. The CDR3 bases are TGTGCCAGCAGCACCCTGGGGGATGCGAGCACTGAAGCTTTCTTT. The variable domain in full, with the rest retrieved from reference TRBV7-9 and TRBJ1-1, is DTGVSQNPRHKITKRGQNVTFRCDPISEHNRLYWYRQTLGQGPEFLTYFQNEAQLEKSRLLSDRFSAERPKGSFSTLEIQRTEQGDSAMYLCASSTLGDASTEAFFGQGTRLTVV.

The chain couples TRBV7-9 to TRBJ1-1, with 10 bases lining up with TRBD1. The V gene end was trimmed by 0 bases and the J gene end by 0 bases; junction bases not matched to a gene: 10. The CDR3 sequence is 19 residues long. The V gene's germline CDR1 is SEHNR and CDR2 FQNEAQ (reference sequence). CDR3 in amino acids: CASSLAARDRGPMNTEAFF. The CDR3 DNA sequence: TGTGCCAGCAGCTTAGCCGCCCGGGACAGGGGTCCCATGAACACTGAAGCTTTCTTT. Combining the CDR3 with reference TRBV7-9 and TRBJ1-1 gives the whole variable domain DTGVSQNPRHKITKRGQNVTFRCDPISEHNRLYWYRQTLGQGPEFLTYFQNEAQLEKSRLLSDRFSAERPKGSFSTLEIQRTEQGDSAMYLCASSLAARDRGPMNTEAFFGQGTRLTVV.

V gene TRBV19 combines with J gene TRBJ1-1; no firm D call. Trimming removed 3 bases from V and 4 bases from J, with 12 bases in between. The germline CDR1 and CDR2 sequences are LNHDA and SQIVND (reference sequence). This CDR3 is 14 amino acids long. CDR3 DNA sequence: TGTGCCAGTAGTATGGGGAACAGACTCACTGAAGCTTTCTTT. Protein product: CASSMGNRLTEAFF.

This clone occurred once. The rearrangement links TRBV6-5 to TRBJ1-2, with 9 bases matching TRBD1. After removal of 6 bases from V and 6 bases from J, the junction contained 8 bases not matched to a gene. The CDR3 is 14 residues long. The germline V gene has CDR1 MNHEY and CDR2 SVGAGI. The CDR3 nucleotides read TGTGCCAGCAGAAACCGGGACAGGGCTCATGGCTACACCTTC. Protein sequence: CASRNRDRAHGYTF.

V gene TRBV10-1 combines with J gene TRBJ2-2; 12 nucleotides align to TRBD1. The CDR3 is made up of 16 amino acids. Germline values: CDR1 WNHNN, CDR2 SYGVQD (reference sequence). The junction had 5 bases not matched to a gene; V was cut back by 5 bases and J by 4 bases. The CDR3 protein is CASSSGTGGGTGELFF. CDR3 DNA sequence: TGCGCCAGCAGTTCCGGGACAGGGGGCGGCACCGGGGAGCTGTTTTTT.

The V call is TRBV10-3, the J call TRBJ2-7; 8 nucleotides agree with TRBD1. V lost 3 bases and J lost 13; bases outside the gene matches: 14. This CDR3 spans 14 amino acids. Germline-derived CDR1 and CDR2 are ENHRY and SYGVKD. CDR3 sequence reads: CAISETRTGRFPYF. The CDR3, as DNA: TGTGCCATCAGTGAAACTAGGACAGGGCGATTTCCTTACTTC.

The gene calls are TRBV7-9 and TRBJ2-1; 8 nucleotides match TRBD1. The CDR3 runs 13 residues. Looked up from germline, CDR1 is SEHNR and CDR2 is FQNEAQ (reference sequence). After removal of 5 bases from V and 6 bases from J, the junction contained 3 bases not matched to a gene. CDR3 bases: TGTGCCAGCAGCCCCGACAGGGGCAATGAGCAGTTCTTC. It translates to CASSPDRGNEQFF.

The chain combines TRBV30 with TRBJ1-2, with 7 positions matching TRBD1. There are 15 residues in the CDR3. Germline CDR1 reads GTSNPN; CDR2 reads SVGIG (reference sequence). Trimming took 5 bases from V and 3 from J; bases not matched to a gene: 12. The CDR3 here is CAWGGQLLRDYGYTF. In DNA, the CDR3 is TGTGCCTGGGGGGGACAGCTCCTAAGAGACTATGGCTACACCTTC.

This chain connects TRBV28 to TRBJ1-2; D unresolved. This CDR3 is 15 amino acids long. Trimming took 7 bases from V and 2 from J, leaving 17 bases between them. The germline CDR1 and CDR2 sequences are MDHEN and SYDVKM. The CDR3: CASTNPSFANYGYTF. CDR3 in DNA: TGTGCCAGCACAAACCCCTCGTTCGCGAACTATGGCTACACCTTC.

The chain uses TRBV19 and TRBJ2-2; no definite D call. This CDR3 spans 15 amino acids. Germline V gene data show CDR1 as LNHDA and CDR2 as SQIVND (reference sequence). V was pared by 0 bases and J by 3 bases, with 8 bases between. The CDR3 here is CASSIDLTYTGELFF. For the CDR3, the DNA is TGTGCCAGTAGTATAGATCTAACGTACACCGGGGAGCTGTTTTTT.

The chain uses TRBV28 and TRBJ1-2; 10 bases are shared with TRBD1. The V gene end was trimmed by 2 bases and the J gene end by 4 bases; junction bases not matched to a gene: 4. CDR3 length: 15 residues. The germline V gene has CDR1 MDHEN and CDR2 SYDVKM. Here the CDR3 reads CASSLRDRGLYGYTF. In DNA, the CDR3 is TGTGCCAGCAGTTTACGGGACAGGGGCCTCTATGGCTACACCTTC.